This T cell receptor (beta chain) is drawn from a study of T cells after yellow fever vaccination. TCRdb itself ran the 5' RACE reads through MiXCR, one entry per CDR3 protein. The sample includes about 320,000 distinct CDR3 sequences, roughly 4.3% of them seen just once. This clonotype came up many times. Germline V lookup: CDR1 WNHNN, CDR2 SYGVQD (reference sequence). CDR3 length: 14 amino acids. With V trimmed by 4 bases and J by 6 bases, 1 base remained unmatched. The chain joins TRBV10-1 to TRBJ1-4, with TRBD1 matching over 11 bases. This TCR came from a man aged 18 to 29 who received the YFV17D yellow fever vaccine. This specimen was PBMCs, taken 15 days after the yellow fever booster vaccination. The CDR3 loop is CASSGTGGDEKLFF. For the CDR3, the DNA is TGCGCCAGCAGTGGGACAGGGGGCGATGAAAAACTGTTTTTT.